This entry is about one TCR beta chain. No antigen is known for it. The source of the sample is a study of response to subunit inactivated influenza vaccine. Study observations and caveats: The authors suggested that few new T cells are recruited per seasonal influenza vaccination.

TCRdb redid the calling of the RT-PCR reads with MiXCR, one entry per CDR3 protein. The sample records approximately 530,000 distinct CDR3 sequences, 10% to 15% being singletons. V lost 0 bases to trimming and J lost 0 bases; unmatched junction nucleotides: 11. The CDR3 covers 20 residues. CDR1 and CDR2 from the germline V gene are SGHVS and FNYEAQ. This sequence joins TRBV7-6 and TRBJ1-6, with 7 bases aligning to TRBD1. This clonotype was sampled from a man aged 45-60 years who received an inactivated influenza vaccine. Material: PBMCs from blood, obtained 40 to 50 days after vaccination. The DNA for the CDR3 is TGTGCCAGCAGCTTAGCACCAGGGGGAGCAGGGAGCTCCTATAATTCACCCCTCCACTTT. Its translation: CASSLAPGGAGSSYNSPLHF.